These 25 T cell receptor beta chains share one sample of origin, sequenced in a study of STAT5B mutations in CD4+ large granular lymphocyte leukemia. Measured with immunoSEQ multiplex PCR; TCRdb has only the in-frame clones, and not every one. This table holds more than 30,000 clones, approximately 88% found once. The sample consisted of CD4+ T cells from blood buffy coats. The receptors stem from a human donor in good health.

The chain has TRBV30 and TRBJ1-6; D gene uncertain. V lost 5 bases, J lost 6 bases, and 11 bases lay in between. CDR1 and CDR2 (germline): GTSNPN, SVGIG (reference sequence). This CDR3 comprises 13 residues. The CDR3 nucleotides read TGTGCCTGGGAGGGTTCGGGTAATTCACCCCTCCACTTT. The encoded protein is CAWEGSGNSPLHF.

The chain links TRBV11-2 to TRBJ2-7; the match to TRBD1 covers 7 bases. V shed 5 bases, J shed 6 bases, and the junction held 10 bases outside the gene matches. CDR1 and CDR2 (germline): SGHAT, FQNNGV. CDR3 length equals 14 residues. The CDR3 sequence: CASSRRDSKGEQYF. CDR3 DNA: TGTGCCAGCAGCCGTCGGGACAGTAAAGGCGAGCAGTACTTC.

The chain recombines TRBV5-4 with TRBJ1-2; D is unresolved. CDR3 length equals 16 residues. V was shortened by 3 bases and J by 3 bases, with 18 bases between the two germline ends. Germline CDR1 reads SGHNT; CDR2 reads YYREEE (reference sequence). Written as DNA, the CDR3 is TGTGCCAGCAGCTCCACTACCGGGCCCGGGGACTATGGCTACACCTTC. This codes for CASSSTTGPGDYGYTF.

This clone turned up a few times. V gene TRBV27 combines with J gene TRBJ1-5; D remains unclear. V gave up 6 bases and J gave up 7 bases, with 19 bases separating them. This CDR3 is 15 amino acids long. Germline V gene data show CDR1 as MNHEY and CDR2 as SMNVEV (reference sequence). CDR3 bases: TGTGCCAGCAGCCTCGCCGGCTCCTTCCCGCAGCCCCAGCATTTT. Its protein is CASSLAGSFPQPQHF.

This clone was detected once. The gene calls are TRBV6-5 and TRBJ1-2, with no clear D. The CDR3 contains 14 residues. Germline V gene sequence: CDR1 MNHEY, CDR2 SVGAGI. V was clipped by 0 bases and J by 4 bases, with 9 bases between them. The DNA of the CDR3 is TGTGCCAGCAGTTACTCCAACAAGGGCTATGGCTACACCTTC. It specifies CASSYSNKGYGYTF.

The rearrangement uses TRBV5-1 and TRBJ1-1, with D uncertain. Germline V gene lookup returns CDR1 SGHRS and CDR2 YFSETQ. CDR3 length: 14 amino acids. The V and J ends lost 4 bases and 1 base respectively, with 11 bases between them. DNA for the CDR3: TGCGCCAGCAGCATATTGACGGAGAACACTGAAGCTTTCTTT. It yields the protein CASSILTENTEAFF. The full variable domain, rest sourced from reference TRBV5-1 and TRBJ1-1, is KAGVTQTPRYLIKTRGQQVTLSCSPISGHRSVSWYQQTPGQGLQFLFEYFSETQRNKGNFPGRFSGRQFSNSRSEMNVSTLELGDSALYLCASSILTENTEAFFGQGTRLTVV.

The genes are TRBV10-2 and TRBJ2-7; the D gene is possibly TRBD2 (5 bases). Trimming stripped 6 bases from V and 6 bases from J, with 21 bases between. CDR1 and CDR2 from the germline V gene are WSHSY and SAAADI. This CDR3 region has 15 residues. CDR3 in DNA: TGCGCCAGCAGCTTCACCGGGGAAGGCTTCTCCGAGCAGTACTTC. Residues: CASSFTGEGFSEQYF.

This clone has a single count. The chain uses TRBV7-3 and TRBJ2-7, with 10 bases matching TRBD1. V trimming: 2 bases; J trimming: 3 bases; junction bases outside the gene matches: 1. The CDR3 runs 14 residues. Germline loops: CDR1 SGHTA, CDR2 FQGTGA. Here the CDR3 DNA reads TGTGCCAGCAGCTTAGGGGACAGGGGCTACGAGCAGTACTTC. Translating gives CASSLGDRGYEQYF.

CDR3 amino acids: CASSRKPEREDYTF. DNA of the CDR3: TGTGCCAGCAGCCGTAAGCCGGAAAGGGAAGACTACACCTTC. This rearrangement joins TRBV28 to TRBJ1-2, with D hard to call. V lost 6 bases and J 10 bases, leaving 21 bases between the germline ends. The germline gives CDR1 MDHEN, CDR2 SYDVKM. This CDR3 contains 14 residues.

The V and J genes are TRBV6-1 and TRBJ2-3; D may correspond to TRBD1 or TRBD2 (6 bases each). CDR1 and CDR2 (germline): MNHNS, SASEGT. The V end lost 2 bases, the J end lost 4 bases, and 7 bases lay between the germline ends. The CDR3 contains 13 residues. The CDR3 DNA follows: TGTGCCAGCAGTGAAAGGGGGGCAGATACGCAGTATTTT. It encodes CASSERGADTQYF.

V usage is TRBV19 and J usage is TRBJ2-5, with a tentative D call TRBD1 (6 bases). The V end was cut by 5 bases, the J end by 4 bases, with 11 bases between. This CDR3 is 13 amino acids long. Germline CDR1 reads LNHDA; CDR2 reads SQIVND (reference sequence). The CDR3 DNA reads TGTGCCAGTAGTCGAACCAGGGGAGAGACCCAGTACTTC. Its protein is CASSRTRGETQYF.

The chain carries TRBV7-9 and TRBJ1-1; a weak D match, TRBD1 (5 bases). From germline, CDR1 is SEHNR and CDR2 FQNEAQ (reference sequence). The CDR3 is made up of 16 amino acids. V lost 4 bases and J 4 bases, leaving 19 bases between the germline ends. The CDR3, as DNA: TGTGCCAGCAGCTCACGGGCAAGGGGTTGGGGCACTGAAGCTTTCTTT. Protein product: CASSSRARGWGTEAFF.

The chain recombines TRBV11-3 with TRBJ1-2; D possibly corresponds to TRBD1 (6 bases). CDR1 is SGHNT, CDR2 YENEEA, per germline. Trimming removed 5 bases at V and 6 bases at J, with 10 bases between. The CDR3 loop spans 12 amino acids. CDR3 in amino acids: CASSGRTDGYTF. As DNA, the CDR3 is TGTGCCAGCAGCGGGAGGACAGATGGCTACACCTTC.

The CDR3 DNA reads as TGTGCCAGACGGGAGTCCTCCTACAATGAGCAGTTCTTC. The encoded protein is CARRESSYNEQFF. The V gene is TRBV2, the J gene TRBJ2-1; possible D gene TRBD2, 6 bases. V was pared by 9 bases and J by 0 bases, with 9 bases between. The CDR3 spans 13 residues. CDR1 and CDR2 from the germline V gene are SNHLY and FYNNEI.

The chain is built from TRBV18 and TRBJ1-1; perhaps TRBD1 as D (5 bases). CDR3 length: 15 residues. Trimming removed 3 bases at V and 3 bases at J, with 14 bases between. CDR1 and CDR2 from the germline V gene are KGHSH and LQKENI. The CDR3 nucleotides are TGTGCCAGCTCACCGGGGGGTTGGGGTGACACTGAAGCTTTCTTT. This sequence encodes CASSPGGWGDTEAFF.

This chain links TRBV29-1 with TRBJ2-3; no reliable D call. The length of the CDR3 is 12 residues. Germline V gene sequence: CDR1 SQVTM, CDR2 ANQGSEA. With 5 bases removed from V and 6 bases from J, the gap between germline ends came to 12 bases. The DNA of the CDR3 is TGCAGCGTTATGTTTCAGGCGGATACGCAGTATTTT. It specifies CSVMFQADTQYF.

This chain uses TRBV7-3 with TRBJ2-3, with D perhaps matching TRBD1 (6 bases). Germline CDR1 SGHTA, CDR2 FQGTGA. The length of the CDR3 is 14 residues. V shed 5 bases and J shed 3 bases, with 12 bases lying between them. Here the CDR3 reads CASSLDRFTDTQYF. CDR3 coding DNA: TGTGCCAGCAGCCTGGACAGATTTACAGATACGCAGTATTTT.

This chain uses TRBV5-8 with TRBJ2-1; the match to TRBD2 covers 11 bases. This CDR3 has 16 amino acids. V shed 2 bases and J 8 bases; nucleotides not matched to a gene: 9. Germline CDR1 SGHTS, CDR2 YDEGEE. The chain's CDR3 is CASSFTLLAGVDEQFF. The CDR3 coding sequence is TGTGCCAGCAGCTTTACCCTACTAGCGGGAGTCGATGAGCAGTTCTTC.

This chain uses TRBV5-1 with TRBJ2-5, with D possibly being TRBD2 (5 bases). This CDR3 contains 15 residues. Germline V CDR1 and CDR2: SGHRS, YFSETQ. V was shortened by 0 bases and J by 5 bases, with 14 bases between the two germline ends. The CDR3: CASSLGGSPAETQYF. CDR3 DNA: TGCGCCAGCAGCTTGGGAGGGTCTCCGGCGGAGACCCAGTACTTC.

The J gene is TRBJ2-7, the V gene TRBV28; D remains unclear. Trimming left V 5 bases short and J 4 bases short, with 12 bases between. This CDR3 spans 13 amino acids. CDR1 is MDHEN, CDR2 SYDVKM, per germline. The CDR3 coding sequence is TGTGCCAGCAGTCGCCCGTCCGGGTACGAGCAGTACTTC. It specifies CASSRPSGYEQYF.

A single count supports this clone. The chain employs TRBV19 and TRBJ1-6; D unresolved. V lost 2 bases to trimming and J lost 8 bases, with 7 bases between them. The CDR3 covers 13 residues. Germline V gene data show CDR1 as LNHDA and CDR2 as SQIVND (reference sequence). The CDR3 DNA reads TGTGCCAGTAGTATAAGTTGGGATTCACCCCTCCACTTT. This sequence encodes CASSISWDSPLHF. Full variable domain (rest looked up from reference TRBV19 and TRBJ1-6): DGGITQSPKYLFRKEGQNVTLSCEQNLNHDAMYWYRQDPGQGLRLIYYSQIVNDFQKGDIAEGYSVSREKKESFPLTVTSAQKNPTAFYLCASSISWDSPLHFGNGTRLTVT.

This clone was counted once. The chain uses TRBV13 and TRBJ2-7; 8 nucleotides agree with TRBD2. The V segment lost 5 bases and the J segment 2 bases; nucleotides outside the gene matches: 8. Germline CDR1 is PRHDT and CDR2 is FYEKMQ (reference sequence). This CDR3 has 15 amino acids. CDR3 DNA: TGTGCCAGCAGCCCACGGGGGCGGGGGGCCTACGAGCAGTACTTC. Translation: CASSPRGRGAYEQYF.

The chain uses TRBV6-1 and TRBJ1-2, with D tentatively TRBD1 (5 bases). The CDR3 contains 12 residues. The V gene's germline CDR1 is MNHNS and CDR2 SASEGT. V was trimmed by 1 base and J by 7 bases, leaving 7 bases between them. This CDR3 is CASSEEGSGYTF. The CDR3 nucleotides are TGTGCCAGCAGTGAAGAGGGGTCTGGCTACACCTTC.

This chain connects TRBV19 to TRBJ2-6; TRBD1 might be the D (6 bases). CDR3 length equals 15 residues. The germline V gene has CDR1 LNHDA and CDR2 SQIVND (reference sequence). V was pared by 5 bases and J by 2 bases, with 10 bases between. The CDR3 nucleotides are TGTGCCAGTAGTGAGGACAGAGCTGGGGCCAACGTCCTGACTTTC. Translation: CASSEDRAGANVLTF. Full variable domain (remainder filled in from reference TRBV19 and TRBJ2-6): DGGITQSPKYLFRKEGQNVTLSCEQNLNHDAMYWYRQDPGQGLRLIYYSQIVNDFQKGDIAEGYSVSREKKESFPLTVTSAQKNPTAFYLCASSEDRAGANVLTFGAGSRLTVL.

This chain uses TRBV6-1 with TRBJ2-7; 10 bases fit TRBD2. V was pared by 5 bases and J by 4 bases, with 8 bases of the junction left unmatched. Germline V gene lookup returns CDR1 MNHNS and CDR2 SASEGT. The CDR3 is made up of 15 amino acids. The DNA of the CDR3 is TGTGCCAGCAGTAGACAGCGGGAGGGGACGTACGAGCAGTACTTC. Its protein product is CASSRQREGTYEQYF.